Following are 30 T cell receptor beta chains from one sample sequenced in a study of Graves' ophthalmopathy and Graves' hyperthyroidism. Amplifying from RNA transcripts, the study obtained TCR beta CDR3 regions. The first round was an RT-PCR with HTBI primers, and the second round was a multiplex PCR. Each CDR3 protein gets one entry after TCRdb re-called the multiplex PCR reads with MiXCR. The profile shows about 590,000 distinct CDR3 sequences, 35% to 40% of them singletons. The sample comprised peripheral blood or thyroid tissue (not recorded which). Receptors were obtained from an adult man with Graves' hyperthyroidism.

The chain recombines TRBV12-5 with TRBJ2-2, with 8 bases aligning to TRBD2. The V segment lost 0 bases and the J segment 5 bases; nucleotides outside the gene matches: 11. Germline lookup yields CDR1 LGHNT and CDR2 FRNRAP. CDR3 length: 18 residues. The CDR3 DNA reads as TGTGCTAGTGGTTTGGTAACGGGGGGGGTGTTTTGGACCGGGGAGCTGTTTTTT. It yields the protein CASGLVTGGVFWTGELFF.

The sample holds many counts of this clonotype. The chain has TRBV4-1 and TRBJ1-3; 9 nucleotides match TRBD1. Germline CDR1 is MGHRA and CDR2 is YSYEKL. The trim removed 4 bases at V and 7 bases at J, leaving 8 bases unmatched. This CDR3 has 15 amino acids. CDR3 DNA sequence: TGCGCCAGCAGCCGGCGGACAGGGGTCGGCAACACCATATATTTT. The encoded protein is CASSRRTGVGNTIYF.

As concerns this clonotype: One base away lies a much larger clone, so this may be a sequencing read error. This likely comes from a read error, as the CDR3 has no conserved phenylalanine or tryptophan at its end. The rearrangement uses TRBV10-3 and TRBJ1-1, with D unclear. This CDR3 is built from 16 residues. V lost 10 bases and J lost 3, with 24 bases in between. Germline values: CDR1 ENHRY, CDR2 SYGVKD. In DNA form, the CDR3 reads TGTGCCAGCACGAAACAATGGAGGGAGTTAGACACTGAAGCTTTCTCT. Its protein product is CASTKQWRELDTEAFS.

This chain uses TRBV29-1 with TRBJ2-1; 10 nucleotides align to TRBD2. The CDR3 extends over 14 amino acids. The germline CDR1 and CDR2 sequences are SQVTM and ANQGSEA. Unmatched junction bases numbered 6, after V lost 4 bases and J lost 6 bases. The CDR3 region has the DNA TGCAGCGTTGTCCTAGCGGGAGTTATCAATGAGCAGTTCTTC. This gives the protein CSVVLAGVINEQFF.

In this sample, this clonotype turned up many times. The chain links TRBV2 to TRBJ2-5, with a weak D call TRBD1 (6 bases). This CDR3 comprises 14 residues. Germline CDR1 is SNHLY and CDR2 is FYNNEI. V lost 6 bases and J lost 1, with 12 bases in between. The CDR3 DNA reads TGTGCCAGCAGGAGAGACAGGACCCAAGAGACCCAGTACTTC. It specifies CASRRDRTQETQYF.

Only a few counts were recorded for this clonotype. This sequence joins TRBV29-1 and TRBJ2-1, with D possibly TRBD1 on 6 matching bases. V dropped 5 bases and J dropped 1 base, with 9 bases sitting between them. Per the germline V gene, CDR1 is SQVTM and CDR2 is ANQGSEA. The CDR3 spans 13 residues. The CDR3 reads CSVPTGSYNEQFF. The CDR3 coding sequence is TGCAGCGTTCCGACAGGATCCTACAATGAGCAGTTCTTC.

In this sample, this clonotype turned up many times. The chain joins TRBV9 to TRBJ2-5; 7 nucleotides match TRBD2. V shed 0 bases, J shed 4 bases, and the junction held 6 bases outside the gene matches. The CDR3 is made up of 15 amino acids. In germline, CDR1 is SGDLS, CDR2 YYNGEE. In DNA, the CDR3 is TGTGCCAGCAGCGTAGCTATAGGGGAGGGAGAGACCCAGTACTTC. Protein sequence: CASSVAIGEGETQYF.

The chain recombines TRBV12-3 or TRBV12-4 with TRBJ1-2; D is ambiguous. Deletions cut 6 bases from V and 10 bases from J, with 15 bases between. The CDR3 contains 12 residues. The CDR3 protein is CASRAYYYNYTF. The CDR3 nucleotides read TGTGCCAGCAGGGCTTACTATTATAACTACACCTTC.

The rearrangement links TRBV20-1 to TRBJ2-5; a possible D gene is TRBD2 (6 bases). This CDR3 region has 10 residues. Germline V gives CDR1 DFQATT, CDR2 SNEGSKA (reference sequence). V was clipped by 0 bases and J by 11 bases, with 7 bases between them. The CDR3 loop reads CSARDAGQYF. The CDR3 DNA follows: TGCAGTGCTAGAGATGCGGGACAGTACTTC.

This clonotype occurred many times. The chain has TRBV6-1 and TRBJ1-6; tentatively, D is TRBD1 (6 bases). The CDR3 is made up of 15 amino acids. Germline V gives CDR1 MNHNS, CDR2 SASEGT. The V gene lost 4 bases and the J gene lost 6 bases, with 13 bases spanning the gap. The CDR3 coding sequence is TGTGCCAGCAGTGCGGGACAAGGCCCTAATTCACCCCTCCACTTT. This codes for CASSAGQGPNSPLHF.

The genes are TRBV7-9 and TRBJ1-3; D unclear. There are 16 residues in the CDR3. Trimming left V 5 bases short and J 3 bases short, with 17 bases between. Per germline, CDR1 SEHNR and CDR2 FQNEAQ (reference sequence). CDR3 protein: CASSPSGERSGNTIYF. The CDR3 coding sequence is TGTGCCAGCAGCCCTAGTGGGGAGCGTAGTGGAAACACCATATATTTT.

Note on this clonotype: This may come from a read error, since a much larger clone is one base off. This chain connects TRBV7-2 to TRBJ2-5, with unresolved D. From germline, CDR1 is SGHTA and CDR2 FQGNSA. The CDR3 loop spans 15 amino acids. The germline V and J ends were trimmed by 5 bases and 1 base, with 14 bases remaining between them. CDR3 coding DNA: TGTGCCAGCAGCCGAGTCTTTGGACCCCAAGAGACCCAGTACTTC. Translated, it gives CASSRVFGPQETQYF.

This clonotype was counted many times. J is TRBJ2-7 and V is TRBV5-8, with D tentatively TRBD1 or TRBD2 (5 bases each). The V end lost 3 bases, the J end lost 2 bases, and 6 bases lay between the germline ends. Germline values: CDR1 SGHTS, CDR2 YDEGEE. This CDR3 comprises 12 residues. The CDR3, as DNA: TGTGCCAGCAGCTGGGGGACCTACGAGCAGTACTTC. Its translation: CASSWGTYEQYF.

J is TRBJ1-3 and V is TRBV29-1; TRBD2 agrees at 9 bases. With the DNA end fitting TRBJ2-3 better, the J assignment may be wrong. The CDR3 runs to 16 residues. From germline, CDR1 is SQVTM and CDR2 ANQGSEA. CDR3 bases: TGCAGCGTTGGAGGGAGCGGGGGGCTTAACACAGATACGCAGTATTTT. Translation: CSVGGSGGLNTDTQYF.

The chain joins TRBV5-6 to TRBJ1-1; D unresolved. Trimming shortened V by 0 bases and J by 5 bases, and 11 bases separated the two germline ends. Germline-derived CDR1 and CDR2 are SGHDT and YYEEEE. The CDR3 loop spans 14 amino acids. The CDR3 is CASSLVEEVTEAFF. The CDR3 DNA reads TGTGCCAGCAGCTTGGTGGAGGAAGTAACTGAAGCTTTCTTT.

The CDR3 DNA sequence: TGTGCCAGCAGCAGTCTCAGGGCCGAGAACACCGGGGAGCTGTTTTTT. Residues: CASSSLRAENTGELFF. The chain links TRBV12-3 or TRBV12-4 to TRBJ2-2; TRBD1 might be the D (5 bases). This CDR3 comprises 16 residues. V was trimmed by 6 bases and J by 1 base, leaving 15 bases between them.

This sequence joins TRBV5-1 and TRBJ1-5, with 9 bases matching TRBD1. V lost 4 bases and J lost 0; bases outside the gene matches: 8. The CDR3 has 17 residues. CDR1 is SGHRS and CDR2 is YFSETQ in the germline V gene. This chain's CDR3 is CASSPWDRADSNQPQHF. The CDR3 coding sequence is TGCGCCAGCAGCCCCTGGGACAGGGCAGATAGCAATCAGCCCCAGCATTTT.

To note about this clonotype: An end of the junction does not agree with germline; a read error may underlie this. The chain combines TRBV7-9 with TRBJ2-7; D may be TRBD1 or TRBD2 (5 bases each). Germline V gene data show CDR1 as SEHNR and CDR2 as FQNEAQ (reference sequence). The CDR3 is 12 amino acids. In DNA form, the CDR3 reads TGTGCCAGCAGCTTAGGGGGGAGAGGGGAGTTCTTC. Amino acid sequence: CASSLGGRGEFF.

This chain connects TRBV10-2 to TRBJ2-7; no firm D call. The V and J ends lost 4 bases and 0 bases respectively, with 7 bases between them. The CDR3 has 13 residues. Germline lookup yields CDR1 WSHSY and CDR2 SAAADI. CDR3 sequence reads: CASSVVGSYEQYF. CDR3 DNA: TGCGCCAGCAGTGTAGTGGGCTCCTACGAGCAGTACTTC.

This clonotype was picked up many times. This sequence joins TRBV12-3 or TRBV12-4 and TRBJ2-5, with 9 bases lining up with TRBD1. The CDR3 runs 15 residues. V was clipped by 6 bases and J by 3 bases; unmatched bases: 8. The CDR3 spells CASSLAGTGKETQYF. Written as DNA, the CDR3 is TGTGCCAGCAGCCTTGCCGGGACAGGGAAAGAGACCCAGTACTTC.

Worth noting for this clonotype: A single base separates this from a much larger clone, so it may be a read error. The CDR3 loop is CASSKEMNAEAFF. DNA for the CDR3: TGTGCCAGCAGCAAGGAGATGAACGCTGAAGCTTTCTTT. The chain carries TRBV6-2 or TRBV6-3 and TRBJ1-1, with D hard to call. CDR1 is MNHEY, CDR2 SVGEGT, per germline. There are 13 residues in the CDR3.

This chain joins TRBV9 and TRBJ1-5, with 9 bases matching TRBD1. The CDR3 is made up of 17 amino acids. Germline assignment: CDR1 SGDLS and CDR2 YYNGEE. V was pared by 0 bases and J by 2 bases, with 6 bases of the junction left unmatched. For the CDR3, the DNA is TGTGCCAGCAGCGTAGGGACAGGGGTGGGAGGCAATCAGCCCCAGCATTTT. Residues: CASSVGTGVGGNQPQHF.

In its sample, this clonotype was seen many times. This rearrangement joins TRBV7-9 to TRBJ2-6; no reliable D call. Germline CDR1 is SEHNR and CDR2 is FQNEAQ (reference sequence). This CDR3 contains 16 residues. The germline V and J ends were trimmed by 5 bases and 0 bases, with 11 bases remaining between them. Here the CDR3 reads CASSAPQSSGANVLTF. Written as DNA, the CDR3 is TGTGCCAGCAGCGCCCCACAGAGCTCTGGGGCCAACGTCCTGACTTTC. Using reference TRBV7-9 and TRBJ2-6 for the parts outside the CDR3, the full variable domain is DTGVSQNPRHKITKRGQNVTFRCDPISEHNRLYWYRQTLGQGPEFLTYFQNEAQLEKSRLLSDRFSAERPKGSFSTLEIQRTEQGDSAMYLCASSAPQSSGANVLTFGAGSRLTVL.

V gene TRBV6-5 combines with J gene TRBJ1-1; D remains unclear. In germline, CDR1 is MNHEY, CDR2 SVGAGI. This CDR3 has 14 residues. Trimming took off 4 bases at V and 5 bases at J, with 14 bases between the two ends. CDR3 bases: TGTGCCAGCAGTTCGGGTTTCTCTGATACTGAAGCTTTCTTT. This gives the protein CASSSGFSDTEAFF.

The table lists this clonotype with a few counts. The rearrangement links TRBV6-1 to TRBJ1-2; D perhaps matches TRBD1 (5 bases). Germline loops: CDR1 MNHNS, CDR2 SASEGT. The CDR3 loop spans 14 amino acids. V was clipped by 5 bases and J by 4 bases, with 14 bases between them. The CDR3 coding sequence is TGTGCCAGCAGTAACCTACAGGTTTTCTATGGCTACACCTTC. It is translated as CASSNLQVFYGYTF.

This clonotype was detected many times. The rearrangement uses TRBV13 and TRBJ2-7, with TRBD2 matching 11 bases. CDR3 length equals 13 residues. Per the germline V gene, CDR1 is PRHDT and CDR2 is FYEKMQ (reference sequence). With 7 bases clipped from V and 4 bases from J, the junction kept 3 bases outside the gene matches. This chain's CDR3 is CASKTSGSYEQYF. CDR3 DNA: TGTGCCAGCAAAACTAGCGGGAGTTACGAGCAGTACTTC.

The J gene is TRBJ2-2, the V gene TRBV29-1, with 8 bases matching TRBD2. Germline CDR1 and CDR2: SQVTM and ANQGSEA. This CDR3 is built from 12 residues. V was clipped by 4 bases and J by 7 bases; unmatched bases: 2. The CDR3 sequence is CSVAGTSGELFF. The CDR3 nucleotides are TGCAGCGTTGCGGGGACTAGCGGGGAGCTGTTTTTT.

This clonotype was detected ten times or more. CDR3 protein: CASSEDWGQPQHF. The CDR3 DNA sequence: TGTGCCAGCAGTGAAGACTGGGGTCAGCCCCAGCATTTT. The chain has TRBV2 and TRBJ1-5; D is undetermined. This CDR3 is built from 13 residues. The germline V gene has CDR1 SNHLY and CDR2 FYNNEI. Between the trimmed V and J ends, which lost 1 base and 6 bases, there was a span of 7 bases.

This clonotype was counted ten times or more. The CDR3 protein is CASSEGPRYGYTF. The CDR3 DNA reads as TGTGCCAGCAGTGAGGGGCCTCGCTATGGCTACACCTTC. This rearrangement joins TRBV6-4 to TRBJ1-2, with a possible D match to TRBD1 (5 bases). The CDR3 length is 13 residues. The ends were cut back, 3 bases at V and 4 bases at J, with 9 bases in the middle. The germline gives CDR1 MRHNA, CDR2 SNTAGT.

The chain joins TRBV18 to TRBJ1-6, with D perhaps TRBD1 (5 bases). The CDR3 totals 13 residues. Per the germline V gene, CDR1 is KGHSH and CDR2 is LQKENI. Trimming cost V 4 bases and J 10 bases, with 11 bases left between them. CDR3 coding DNA: TGTGCCAGCTCACTCCAGGGTAAATCACCCCTCCACTTT. Its translation is CASSLQGKSPLHF.